The entry below describes one T cell receptor (beta chain). Its specific antigen is unknown. No base quality information exists; no much larger clone differs at one position. The cohort was made up of 650 to 700 healthy bone marrow donors. Cohort members were all nominally healthy when sampled, although unrecorded immune exposures were likely present. The donor tested CMV seronegative, placing the donor among the 352 seronegative members of the cohort. Every donor gave a peripheral blood sample, and the peripheral blood mononuclear cells from that sample were used for TCR beta sequencing. The Qiagen DNeasy Blood Extraction Kit was used to extract genomic DNA from the blood cell samples. The CDR3 covers 12 residues, taking in both the cysteine and the phenylalanine. Just CDR3 DNA is preserved here, 36 bases in frame from base 1. The V and J ends are trimmed by 6 bases and 7 bases, leaving 10 bases between them. Based on the germline V gene, the CDR1 and CDR2 sequences are SNHLY and FYNNEI.

This entry comes from a study of cytomegalovirus exposure and HLA in healthy donors (dated by TCRdb to about 2017). Context from the whole study: An earlier analysis of approximately 600 of the donors reported approximately 300 Gb of sequence data and about 100 million unique TCR beta sequences from approximately 180 million T cells. About 280 gigabases of sequencing data and 70 million to 100 million unique TCR sequences made up an early release that covered several hundred HLA-typed donors. Of the 398 genotyped donors, roughly 76% were placed in the genetic ancestry cluster associated with self-reported Caucasian donors. The study was designed to test whether signatures of past pathogen exposure could be identified by cataloging public T cell receptors. The T cell repertoires of 670 or so subjects were profiled by immunosequencing and related to cytomegalovirus serostatus. Along with the approximately 670-subject first cohort, a separate validation cohort of more than 90 different subjects was used. To predict cytomegalovirus infection status, the study combined high-throughput TCR immunosequencing, statistical association of individual TCRs with disease status, and machine learning. To study patterns of TCR occurrence, a later analysis re-analyzed previously published TCR beta repertoires from 550 to 800 donors and added high-resolution HLA genotyping. Rather than using new phenotypic data, the later analysis identified candidate immune exposures from TCR beta sequences and from how often those sequences occurred across donors. An earlier analysis of 587 of the donors used high-throughput TCR beta sequencing to judge whether each TCR beta V gene segment behaved as functional or pseudogenic. Donor age, sex, ethnicity and CMV serostatus were compiled alongside the repertoire data. A later genetic analysis took genome-wide SNP genotypes for about three fifths of the roughly 700 donors and used that subset as a discovery cohort. All discovery cohort repertoires had been generated on a single sequencing platform. Both class I and class II loci were covered by HLA typing, at four-digit resolution. The number of donors typed differed by locus, with roughly 620-630 for A, B, C, DRB1 and DQB1, about 500 for DQA1, 606 for DPA1, and approximately 470 for DPB1. Four to six DR-DQ haplotypes were handled as single units for association and clustering, since linkage in the cohort was strong. On average, roughly 240,000 unique TCR beta nucleotide sequences were sequenced per donor among fewer than 500 genotyped donors of the cohort, with roughly 18% of those sequences being non-productive.

Paper-wide results and their limitations: When HLA alleles, especially DR and DQ, strongly co-occurred, attributing TCR associations to individual alleles was difficult. According to a later analysis, parvovirus B19, influenza, CMV and Epstein-Barr virus appeared linked to several top co-occurrence clusters. Because HLA typing was unavailable for some donors at each locus, only the typed subset was used in association tests. In a later genetic analysis, a missense DCLRE1C variant was associated with V-gene and J-gene trimming of TCR beta chains, and the association was replicated in an independent cohort. CMV serostatus was the only immune exposure information available for the cohort. A later analysis found that HLA-associated TCR beta chains were more clonally expanded and had lower generation probabilities than equally common non-associated chains. Cytomegalovirus status was reported to be diagnosed by the classifier with high specificity and sensitivity in both the original and validation cohorts. A group of highly shared sequence variants was considered likely to be a technical artifact of the sequencing pipeline. This cohort had only TCR beta chains sequenced, and the lack of alpha or paired-chain data limited which features could be detected. A total of 150 or so TCR beta chains were listed by the study as associated with cytomegalovirus. The authors suggested that the approach could potentially be extended to other disease states and immunological phenotypes. Correlated functional status among segregating V segments might reflect linkage disequilibrium, but an unknown experimental factor could not be ruled out. Compared with the roughly 710-donor mean, donors in an Asian-associated ancestry cluster had fewer N-insertions in productive TCRs, according to a later genetic analysis. According to a later analysis, most CMV-associated TCR beta chains appeared to be HLA-restricted, and the HLA associations seemed to be driven largely by CMV exposure. Three of the identified cytomegalovirus-associated TCR beta chains were confirmed in vitro to be specific for cytomegalovirus antigens. In an earlier analysis of about 600 of the donors, most TCR beta V segments appeared in productive rearrangements about 87% or about 30% of the time, broadly matching IMGT annotations. Some IMGT-functional V segments, including TRBV6-2 and TRBV6-3, could not be told apart with the 87-base-pair reads, so those segments were excluded. Roughly uniform sequencing depth across donors was assumed in presence/absence analyses, although this assumption may not hold. In a later analysis, TCR association rates were found to vary across HLA loci, with the most associated TCRs seen for DRB1 alleles and the fewest for HLA-C alleles. Specific HLA alleles were associated with 15,000 to 20,000 TCR beta sequences at a false discovery rate of 0.05 in a later analysis. Because counts were too low, seventeen rarely observed V segments, including chromosome 9 orphons, were left out of the earlier analysis of some 640 of the donors. A further reported finding was that TCR beta sequences accurately predicted the HLA-A and HLA-B alleles for most subjects in the first cohort. While some public TCRs were present in many individuals, most TCR sequences turned up only very rarely across donors.

Libraries were built with the immunoSEQ multiplex PCR assay. The multiplex PCR relied on a mix of 60 forward primers for TCR Vbeta segments and 13 reverse primers for TCR Jbeta segments. The CDR3 region of rearranged TCR beta genes was amplified from genomic DNA with a multiplex PCR assay. On the Illumina HiSeq System, the amplified TCR beta libraries were sequenced as 87-base-pair reads. In the paper's pipeline: Across the roughly 600 repertoires, a later analysis counted approximately 83 million unique TCR beta chains, 8.5 million to 12 million of which were shared by at least two donors. Raw reads were error-corrected and collapsed into unique sequences by a nearest-neighbor algorithm in which closely related sequences were merged to remove PCR and sequencing errors. Alignment of CDR3 sequences to IMGT reference sequences was used to assign V, D and J gene segments. For a sequence to be retained, a match of at least six nucleotides to both a V gene segment and a J gene segment was required. A rearrangement was called productive if the CDR3 had no stop codons and remained in frame with V and J, and every other rearrangement was called non-productive. CDR3 was defined by IMGT convention, running from the second conserved V-encoded cysteine to the conserved J-encoded phenylalanine. The earlier analysis of 587 of the donors excluded sequences that lacked an unambiguous match to a single V gene segment. An earlier analysis of some 610 of the donors called V segments functional above 56.7% productive rearrangements and segregating when the between-donor standard deviation exceeded 5%. A statistical classification framework was built for diagnosing cytomegalovirus status from the catalog of TCR beta chain sequences. V and J gene assignment, in a later analysis, came from comparing TCR nucleotide sequences with IMGT/GENE-DB human TR gene sequences. Using the TCRdist pipeline, a later analysis assigned CDR3 sequences along with most-parsimonious VDJ recombination scenarios. In a later analysis, each TCR beta chain was defined by its CDR3 amino acid sequence together with its V-gene family, and reads without a unique V-gene family were excluded. In a later analysis, several hundred highly shared, low-generation-probability nucleotide sequences were removed to address suspected cross-contamination and a sequencing artifact. In a later analysis, a clonal expansion index for each public chain was calculated from normalized within-repertoire ranks of inferred template counts. Generation probabilities in a later analysis came from a VDJ recombination model fitted to out-of-frame rearrangements, and those results were checked against IGoR. A later analysis scored TCR-TCR, TCR-HLA and TCR-CMV co-occurrence with hypergeometric tests, applying a repertoire-size bias correction to TCR pairs. False discovery rates were estimated in a later analysis by permuting HLA or CMV assignments 20 times. In a later analysis, co-occurring TCRs were grouped with DBSCAN, and TCRdist sequence similarity was added when clustering was performed within HLA-allele-positive subsets. Repertoires with fewer than 30,000 or more than 120,000 public chains, plus five repertoires with anomalous nucleotide sharing, were excluded from co-occurrence clustering. TCRdb obtained this table from immuneACCESS and retained in-frame rearrangements with V and J assigned. These tables miss some clones; where compared with another copy, unresolved V genes account for less than half of the shortfall, and the remainder is unexplained. Clone size and V and J calls were adopted from that table, with D and trimming inferred from the DNA. The sample table lists 150,000 to 200,000 clones, roughly four fifths of them with a count of one. Under 2.5% of the sample is in the top ten clones.

The chain employs TRBV2 and TRBJ2-1; the D gene is perhaps TRBD2, from 5 matching bases. The sequenced sample consisted of PBMCs. This TCR derives from a woman aged 25 to 45 in good health and CMV-seronegative. The sequenced DNA is TGTGCCAGCAGAGAGGGATCGAATGAGCAGTTCTTC. Protein translation: CASREGSNEQFF.